These 6 T cell receptor beta chains originate from one sample sequenced in a study of blood T cell repertoires in COVID-19. Here immunoSEQ multiplex PCR was the method, and the copy in TCRdb shows in-frame clones only, minus some. The table shows under 15,000 clones, with 78% occurring only once. Source material: peripheral blood. These receptors were taken from a human donor in a cohort sampled during active COVID-19.

The chain combines TRBV7-6 with TRBJ1-1; D is undetermined. This CDR3 is built from 14 residues. Germline CDR1 reads SGHVS; CDR2 reads FNYEAQ. V dropped 5 bases and J dropped 1 base, with 11 bases sitting between them. Written as DNA, the CDR3 is TGTGCCAGCAGCGCAGCGGGGTGGAACACTGAAGCTTTCTTT. It is translated as CASSAAGWNTEAFF.

The V and J genes are TRBV4-2 and TRBJ1-2, with 7 bases fitting TRBD1. Germline CDR1 and CDR2: LGHNA and YNFKEQ. This CDR3 has 16 residues. Germline trimming cut 1 base from V and 1 base from J; bases unmatched to any gene: 6. Written as DNA, the CDR3 is TGTGCCAGCAGCCAAGGATCAGGGGGTCTTAACTATGGCTACACCTTC. Translating it yields CASSQGSGGLNYGYTF.

This chain connects TRBV7-2 to TRBJ1-2, with 11 bases that match TRBD1. J was trimmed by 1 base and V by 5 bases; bases with no gene match: 3. Germline V gene sequence: CDR1 SGHTA, CDR2 FQGNSA. The CDR3 has 15 amino acids. CDR3 coding DNA: TGTGCCAGCAGCAGGGGACAGGGGGTTAACTATGGCTACACCTTC. Protein sequence: CASSRGQGVNYGYTF. The variable domain in full, completed from reference TRBV7-2 and TRBJ1-2, reads GAGVSQSPSNKVTEKGKDVELRCDPISGHTALYWYRQSLGQGLEFLIYFQGNSAPDKSGLPSDRFSAERTGGSVSTLTIQRTQQEDSAVYLCASSRGQGVNYGYTFGSGTRLTVV.

The J gene is TRBJ2-2, the V gene TRBV7-3, with D perhaps TRBD1 (5 bases). Germline-derived CDR1 and CDR2 are SGHTA and FQGTGA. This CDR3 spans 13 amino acids. The V end was cut by 4 bases, the J end by 7 bases, with 10 bases between. CDR3 in amino acids: CASSSRVDGELFF. The CDR3 DNA reads TGTGCCAGCAGCTCCAGGGTTGACGGGGAGCTGTTTTTT.

V usage is TRBV5-1 and J usage is TRBJ1-1; D gene uncertain. CDR3 size: 14 residues. CDR1 is SGHRS and CDR2 is YFSETQ in the germline V gene. Trimming took 2 bases from V and 8 from J, leaving 16 bases between them. The CDR3 loop reads CASSLGRGLAEAFF. The CDR3 DNA follows: TGCGCCAGCAGCTTAGGAAGAGGGCTCGCAGAAGCTTTCTTT.

This clone was detected once. The chain couples TRBV19 to TRBJ2-7; TRBD1 aligns across 8 bases. V lost 6 bases to trimming and J lost 3 bases; unmatched junction nucleotides: 7. CDR1 is LNHDA, CDR2 SQIVND, per germline (reference sequence). This CDR3 has 14 residues. CDR3 sequence reads: CASSITGGIYEQYF. The CDR3 region has the DNA TGTGCCAGTAGCATCACAGGGGGGATCTACGAGCAGTACTTC.